This T cell receptor beta chain was obtained from a study of CD8+ T cells in alopecia areata. CDR3 length: 14 amino acids. CDR1 is SGHRS and CDR2 is YFSETQ in the germline V gene. Trimming cost V 1 base and J 3 bases, with 10 bases left between them. After isolation, RNA underwent reverse transcription to generate cDNA as the sequencing template. Profiled with immunoSEQ multiplex PCR; TCRdb holds only in-frame clones, not every one. The sample includes 100,000 to 150,000 clones, roughly 61% of them seen just once. The specimen was CD4+ T cells sorted from blood, collected at week 0. This TCR was recovered from a human donor with alopecia areata. The J gene is TRBJ1-1, the V gene TRBV5-1; tentatively, D is TRBD1 (6 bases). The CDR3 spells CASSLTGLDTEAFF. CDR3 sequence (DNA): TGCGCCAGCAGCTTGACAGGGTTGGACACTGAAGCTTTCTTT.